What follows describes a single T cell receptor beta chain. Its antigen remains unidentified. The intended depth for sequencing was 1 in 200,000 to 1 in 1 million T cells. Assay used: immunoSEQ multiplex PCR; TCRdb lists only in-frame clones, some missing. The table has approximately 60,000 clones, 54% seen once. This entry is derived from a study of cytotoxic CD8 clonotypes in ibrutinib-treated CLL. Notes on the study in general: Rare overall, public clonotypes shrank or held steady under therapy.

With V trimmed by 0 bases and J by 5 bases, 5 bases remained unmatched. The CDR3 length is 15 residues. The germline CDR1 and CDR2 sequences are SGDLS and YYNGEE. PBMCs were cryopreserved, and roughly 2.1 micrograms of genomic DNA from them went into TCR beta libraries. The clonotype originates from a human donor with chronic lymphocytic leukemia. V gene TRBV9 combines with J gene TRBJ2-3, with 8 bases lining up with TRBD2. This specimen was PBMCs, taken at disease progression, from a patient treated with ibrutinib. CDR3: CASSVVRGGGDTQYF. The CDR3 bases are TGTGCCAGCAGCGTAGTCCGGGGGGGCGGAGATACGCAGTATTTT.